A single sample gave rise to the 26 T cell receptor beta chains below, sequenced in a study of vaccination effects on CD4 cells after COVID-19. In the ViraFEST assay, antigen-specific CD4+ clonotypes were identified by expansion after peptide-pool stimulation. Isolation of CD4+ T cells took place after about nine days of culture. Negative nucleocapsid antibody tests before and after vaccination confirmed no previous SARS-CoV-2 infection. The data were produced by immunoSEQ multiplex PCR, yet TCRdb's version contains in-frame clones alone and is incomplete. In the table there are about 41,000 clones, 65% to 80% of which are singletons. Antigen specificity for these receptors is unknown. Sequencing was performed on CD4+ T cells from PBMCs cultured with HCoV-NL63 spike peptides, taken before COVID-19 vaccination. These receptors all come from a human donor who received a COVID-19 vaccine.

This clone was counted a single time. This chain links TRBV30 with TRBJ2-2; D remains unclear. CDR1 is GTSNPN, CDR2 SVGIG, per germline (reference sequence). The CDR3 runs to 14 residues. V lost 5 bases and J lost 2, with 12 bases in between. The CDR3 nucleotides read TGTGCCTGGGGGAAAGGACGCAACACCGGGGAGCTGTTTTTT. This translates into CAWGKGRNTGELFF. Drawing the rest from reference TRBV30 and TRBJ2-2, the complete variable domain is SQTIHQWPATLVQPVGSPLSLECTVEGTSNPNLYWYRQAAGRGLQLLFYSVGIGQISSEVPQNLSASRPQDRQFILSSKKLLLSDSGFYLCAWGKGRNTGELFFGEGSRLTVL.

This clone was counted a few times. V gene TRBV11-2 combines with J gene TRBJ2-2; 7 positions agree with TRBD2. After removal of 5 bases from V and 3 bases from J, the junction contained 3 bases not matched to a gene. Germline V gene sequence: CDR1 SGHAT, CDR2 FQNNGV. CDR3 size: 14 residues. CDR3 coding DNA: TGTGCCAGCAGCGCTAGCGGAGACACCGGGGAGCTGTTTTTT. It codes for CASSASGDTGELFF.

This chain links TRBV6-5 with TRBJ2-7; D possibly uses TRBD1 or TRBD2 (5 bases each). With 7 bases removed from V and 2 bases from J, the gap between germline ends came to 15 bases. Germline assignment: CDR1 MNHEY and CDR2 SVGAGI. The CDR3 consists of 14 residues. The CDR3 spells CASTRGRATYEQYV. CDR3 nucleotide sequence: TGTGCCAGCACTCGGGGACGAGCTACCTACGAGCAGTACGTC.

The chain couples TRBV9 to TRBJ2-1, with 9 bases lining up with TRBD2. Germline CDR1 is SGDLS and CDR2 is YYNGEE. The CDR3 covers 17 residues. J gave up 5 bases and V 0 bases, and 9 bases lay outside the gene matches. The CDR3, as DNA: TGTGCCAGCAGCGTAGGTACGGCGGGGGGGGTAAACAATGAGCAGTTCTTC. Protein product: CASSVGTAGGVNNEQFF. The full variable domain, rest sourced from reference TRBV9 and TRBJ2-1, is DSGVTQTPKHLITATGQRVTLRCSPRSGDLSVYWYQQSLDQGLQFLIQYYNGEERAKGNILERFSAQQFPDLHSELNLSSLELGDSALYFCASSVGTAGGVNNEQFFGPGTRLTVL.

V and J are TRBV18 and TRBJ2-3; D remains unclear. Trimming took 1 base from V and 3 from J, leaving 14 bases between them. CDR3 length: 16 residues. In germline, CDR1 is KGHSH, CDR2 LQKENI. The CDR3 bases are TGTGCCAGCTCACCACTAGTTGGGTGGGGAACAGATACGCAGTATTTT. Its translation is CASSPLVGWGTDTQYF.

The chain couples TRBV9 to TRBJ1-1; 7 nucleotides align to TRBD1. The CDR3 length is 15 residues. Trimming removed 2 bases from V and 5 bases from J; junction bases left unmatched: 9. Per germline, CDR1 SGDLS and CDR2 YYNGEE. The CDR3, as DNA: TGTGCCAGCAGCGTTTTACAGGGGAAAGCGACTGAAGCTTTCTTT. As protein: CASSVLQGKATEAFF. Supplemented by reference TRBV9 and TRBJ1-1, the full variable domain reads DSGVTQTPKHLITATGQRVTLRCSPRSGDLSVYWYQQSLDQGLQFLIQYYNGEERAKGNILERFSAQQFPDLHSELNLSSLELGDSALYFCASSVLQGKATEAFFGQGTRLTVV.

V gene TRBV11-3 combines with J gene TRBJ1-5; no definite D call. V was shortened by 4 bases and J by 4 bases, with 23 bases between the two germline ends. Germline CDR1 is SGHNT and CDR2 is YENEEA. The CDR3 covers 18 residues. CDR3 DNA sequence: TGTGCCAGCAGCTCTAGTCGGGAAACATACCACCTTAATCAGCCCCAGCATTTT. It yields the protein CASSSSRETYHLNQPQHF.

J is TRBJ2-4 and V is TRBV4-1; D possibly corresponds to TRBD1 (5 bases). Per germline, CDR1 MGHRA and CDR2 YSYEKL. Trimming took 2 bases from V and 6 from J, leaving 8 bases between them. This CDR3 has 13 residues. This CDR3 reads CASSQTTGNIQYF. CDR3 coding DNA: TGCGCCAGCAGCCAAACCACAGGAAACATTCAGTACTTC.

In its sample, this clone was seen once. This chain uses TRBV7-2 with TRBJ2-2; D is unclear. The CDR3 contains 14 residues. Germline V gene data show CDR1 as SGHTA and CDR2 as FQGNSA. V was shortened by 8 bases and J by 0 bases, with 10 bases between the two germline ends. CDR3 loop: CASESAANTGELFF. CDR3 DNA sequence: TGTGCCAGCGAGTCAGCAGCGAACACCGGGGAGCTGTTTTTT.

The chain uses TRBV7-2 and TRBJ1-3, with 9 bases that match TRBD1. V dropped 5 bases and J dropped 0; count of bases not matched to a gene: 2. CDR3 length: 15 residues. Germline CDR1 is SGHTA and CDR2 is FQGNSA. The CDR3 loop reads CASSPQGASGNTIYF. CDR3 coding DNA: TGTGCCAGCAGCCCACAGGGGGCCTCTGGAAACACCATATATTTT.

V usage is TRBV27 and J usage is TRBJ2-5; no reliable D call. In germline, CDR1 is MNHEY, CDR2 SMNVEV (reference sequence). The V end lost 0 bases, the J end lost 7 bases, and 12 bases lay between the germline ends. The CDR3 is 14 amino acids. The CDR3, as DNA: TGTGCCAGCAGTTTATCGGCCAGCCTTGGGACCCAGTACTTC. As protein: CASSLSASLGTQYF.

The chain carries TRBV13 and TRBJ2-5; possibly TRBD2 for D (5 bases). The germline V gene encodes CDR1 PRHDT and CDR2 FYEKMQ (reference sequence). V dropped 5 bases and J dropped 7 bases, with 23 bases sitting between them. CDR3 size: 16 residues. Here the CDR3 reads CASSTRTALKERTQYF. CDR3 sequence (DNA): TGTGCCAGCAGCACCCGGACTGCTCTAAAGGAACGGACCCAGTACTTC.

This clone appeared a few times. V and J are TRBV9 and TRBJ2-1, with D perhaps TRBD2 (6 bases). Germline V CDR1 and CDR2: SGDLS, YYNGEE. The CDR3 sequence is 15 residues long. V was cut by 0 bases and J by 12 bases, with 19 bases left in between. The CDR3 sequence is CASSVVRDSPFGQFF. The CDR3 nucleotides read TGTGCCAGCAGCGTAGTCAGGGACTCCCCGTTTGGGCAGTTCTTC.

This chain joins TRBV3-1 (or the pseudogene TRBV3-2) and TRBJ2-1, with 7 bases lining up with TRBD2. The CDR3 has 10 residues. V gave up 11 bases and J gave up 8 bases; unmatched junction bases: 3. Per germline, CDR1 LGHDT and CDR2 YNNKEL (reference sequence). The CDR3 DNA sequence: TGTGCCGCGGGGGATTATGAGCAGTTCTTC. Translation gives CAAGDYEQFF.

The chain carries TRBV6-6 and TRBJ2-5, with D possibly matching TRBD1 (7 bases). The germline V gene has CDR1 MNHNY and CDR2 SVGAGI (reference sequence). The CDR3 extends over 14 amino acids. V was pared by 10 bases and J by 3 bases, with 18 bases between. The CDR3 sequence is CATRQGQREETQYF. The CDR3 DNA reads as TGTGCCACCCGACAGGGACAGCGGGAAGAGACCCAGTACTTC.

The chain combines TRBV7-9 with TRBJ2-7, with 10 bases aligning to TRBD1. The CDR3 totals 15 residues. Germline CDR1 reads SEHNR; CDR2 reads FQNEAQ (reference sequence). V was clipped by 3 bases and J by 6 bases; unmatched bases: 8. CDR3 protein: CASSFPGTGATEQYV. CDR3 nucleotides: TGTGCCAGCAGCTTTCCCGGGACAGGGGCTACCGAGCAGTACGTC.

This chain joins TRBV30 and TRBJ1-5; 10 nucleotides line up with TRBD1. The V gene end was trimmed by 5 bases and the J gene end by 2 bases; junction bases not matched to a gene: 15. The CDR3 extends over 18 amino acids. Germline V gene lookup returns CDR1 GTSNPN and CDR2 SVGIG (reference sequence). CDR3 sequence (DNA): TGTGCCTGGTGCAAGGCTGGGACAGGGGATTGTGGCAATCAGCCCCAGCATTTT. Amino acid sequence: CAWCKAGTGDCGNQPQHF.

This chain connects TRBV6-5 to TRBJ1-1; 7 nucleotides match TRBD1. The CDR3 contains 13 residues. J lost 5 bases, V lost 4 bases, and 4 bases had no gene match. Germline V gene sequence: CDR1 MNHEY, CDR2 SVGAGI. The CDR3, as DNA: TGTGCCAGCAGTTCCCCGACAGGGACTGAAGCTTTCTTT. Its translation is CASSSPTGTEAFF.

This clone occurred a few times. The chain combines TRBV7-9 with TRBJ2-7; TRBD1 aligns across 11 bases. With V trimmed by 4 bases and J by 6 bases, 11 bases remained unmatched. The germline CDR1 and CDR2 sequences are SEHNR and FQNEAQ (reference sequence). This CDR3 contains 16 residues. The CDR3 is CASSYRDRGSSGEQYV. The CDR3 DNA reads TGTGCCAGCAGCTACCGGGACAGGGGGTCGTCCGGCGAGCAGTACGTC.

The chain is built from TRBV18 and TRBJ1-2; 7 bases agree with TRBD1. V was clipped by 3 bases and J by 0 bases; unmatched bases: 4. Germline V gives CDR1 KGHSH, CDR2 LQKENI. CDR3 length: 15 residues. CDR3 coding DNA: TGTGCCAGCTCACCGAGGGGACAGACTAACTATGGCTACACCTTC. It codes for CASSPRGQTNYGYTF.

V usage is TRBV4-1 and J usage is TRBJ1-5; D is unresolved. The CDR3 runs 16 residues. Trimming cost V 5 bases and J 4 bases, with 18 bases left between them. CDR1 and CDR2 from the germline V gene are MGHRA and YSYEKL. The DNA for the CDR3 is TGCGCCAGCAGCGCTATGGAAGGGCCCCTGAATCAGCCCCAGCATTTT. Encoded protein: CASSAMEGPLNQPQHF.

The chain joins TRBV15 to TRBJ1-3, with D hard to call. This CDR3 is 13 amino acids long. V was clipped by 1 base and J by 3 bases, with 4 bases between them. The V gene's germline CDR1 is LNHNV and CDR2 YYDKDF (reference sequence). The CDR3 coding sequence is TGTGCCACCAGCAGAGGAGATGGAAACACCATATATTTT. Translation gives CATSRGDGNTIYF.

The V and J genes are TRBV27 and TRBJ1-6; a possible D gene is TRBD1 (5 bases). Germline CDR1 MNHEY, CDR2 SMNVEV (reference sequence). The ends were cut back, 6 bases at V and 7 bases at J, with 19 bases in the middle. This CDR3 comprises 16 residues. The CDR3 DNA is TGTGCCAGCAGCCCCCTTGGGGAGGGGCCAAATTCACCCCTCCACTTT. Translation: CASSPLGEGPNSPLHF.

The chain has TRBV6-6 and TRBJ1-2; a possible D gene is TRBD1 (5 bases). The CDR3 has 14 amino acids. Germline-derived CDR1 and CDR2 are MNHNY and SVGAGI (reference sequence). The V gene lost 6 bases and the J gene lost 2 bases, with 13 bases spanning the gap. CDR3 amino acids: CASSQGRPNYGYTF. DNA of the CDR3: TGTGCCAGCAGCCAGGGAAGACCGAACTATGGCTACACCTTC.

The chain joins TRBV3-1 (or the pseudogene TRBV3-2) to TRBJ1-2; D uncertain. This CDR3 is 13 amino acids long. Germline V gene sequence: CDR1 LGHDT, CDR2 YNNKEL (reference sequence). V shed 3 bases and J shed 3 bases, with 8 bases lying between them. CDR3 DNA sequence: TGTGCCAGCAGCCAGGAATGGGACTATGGCTACACCTTC. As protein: CASSQEWDYGYTF.

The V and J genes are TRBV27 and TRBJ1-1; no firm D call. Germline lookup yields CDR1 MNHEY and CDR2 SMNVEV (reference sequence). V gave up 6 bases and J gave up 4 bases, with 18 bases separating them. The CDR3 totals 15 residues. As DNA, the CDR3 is TGTGCCAGCAGGGTTCCCACGGGGTCGGGCACTGAAGCTTTCTTT. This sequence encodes CASRVPTGSGTEAFF.